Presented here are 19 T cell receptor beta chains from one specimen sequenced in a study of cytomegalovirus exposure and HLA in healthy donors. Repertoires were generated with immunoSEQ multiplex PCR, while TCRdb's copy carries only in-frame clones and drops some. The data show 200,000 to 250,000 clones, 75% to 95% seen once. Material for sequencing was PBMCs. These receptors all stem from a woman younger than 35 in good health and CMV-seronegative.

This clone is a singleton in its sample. In DNA, the CDR3 is TGTGGCATTTGGAGGAGCTCCTACAATGAGCAGTTCTTC. This encodes CGIWRSSYNEQFF. The chain carries TRBV21-1 and TRBJ2-1; no check of the table's D call, TRBD2, against the DNA was made. TRBV21-1 is a pseudogene locus. This CDR3 spans 13 amino acids.

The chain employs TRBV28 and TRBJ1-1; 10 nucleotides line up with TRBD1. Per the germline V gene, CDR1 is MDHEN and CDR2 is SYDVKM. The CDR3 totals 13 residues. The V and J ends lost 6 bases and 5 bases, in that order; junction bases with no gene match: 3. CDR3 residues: CASRWDRGTEAFF. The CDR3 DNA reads TGTGCCAGCAGGTGGGACAGGGGAACTGAAGCTTTCTTT.

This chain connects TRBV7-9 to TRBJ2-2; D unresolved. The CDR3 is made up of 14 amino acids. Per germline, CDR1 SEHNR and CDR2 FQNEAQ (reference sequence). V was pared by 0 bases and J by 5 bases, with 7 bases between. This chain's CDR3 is CASSLATGTGELFF. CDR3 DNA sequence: TGTGCCAGCAGCTTAGCGACTGGTACCGGGGAGCTGTTTTTT. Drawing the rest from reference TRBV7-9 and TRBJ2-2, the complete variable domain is DTGVSQNPRHKITKRGQNVTFRCDPISEHNRLYWYRQTLGQGPEFLTYFQNEAQLEKSRLLSDRFSAERPKGSFSTLEIQRTEQGDSAMYLCASSLATGTGELFFGEGSRLTVL.

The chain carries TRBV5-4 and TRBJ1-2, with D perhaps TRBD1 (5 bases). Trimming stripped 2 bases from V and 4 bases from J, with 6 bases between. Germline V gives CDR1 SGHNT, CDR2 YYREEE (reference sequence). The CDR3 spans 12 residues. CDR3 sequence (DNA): TGTGCCAGCAGCTTCCAGGGCTATGGCTACACCTTC. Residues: CASSFQGYGYTF.

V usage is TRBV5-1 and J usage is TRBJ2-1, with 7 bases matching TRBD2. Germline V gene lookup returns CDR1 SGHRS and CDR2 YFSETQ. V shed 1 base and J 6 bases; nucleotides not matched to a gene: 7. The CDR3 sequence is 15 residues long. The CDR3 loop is CASSLLAGAANEQFF. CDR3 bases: TGCGCCAGCAGCTTGCTTGCGGGAGCTGCCAATGAGCAGTTCTTC.

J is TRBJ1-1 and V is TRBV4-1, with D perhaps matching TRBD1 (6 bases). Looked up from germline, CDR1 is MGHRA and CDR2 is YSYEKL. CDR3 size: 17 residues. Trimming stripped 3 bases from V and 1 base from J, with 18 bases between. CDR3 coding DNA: TGCGCCAGCAGCCATGGGCGTGCGGGAGGGGGGAACACTGAAGCTTTCTTT. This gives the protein CASSHGRAGGGNTEAFF.

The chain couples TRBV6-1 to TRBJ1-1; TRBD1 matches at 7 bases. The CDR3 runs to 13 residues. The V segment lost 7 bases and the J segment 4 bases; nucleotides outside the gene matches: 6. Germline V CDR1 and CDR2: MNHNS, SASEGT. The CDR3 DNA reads TGTGCCAGCACTGCGGGACAGATCACTGAAGCTTTCTTT. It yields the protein CASTAGQITEAFF.

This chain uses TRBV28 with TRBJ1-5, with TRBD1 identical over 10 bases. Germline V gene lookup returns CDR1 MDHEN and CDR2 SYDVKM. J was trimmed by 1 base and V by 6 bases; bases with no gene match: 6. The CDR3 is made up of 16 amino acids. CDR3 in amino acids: CASRSGQGYSNQPQHF. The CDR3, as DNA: TGTGCCAGCAGATCGGGACAGGGGTACAGCAATCAGCCCCAGCATTTT.

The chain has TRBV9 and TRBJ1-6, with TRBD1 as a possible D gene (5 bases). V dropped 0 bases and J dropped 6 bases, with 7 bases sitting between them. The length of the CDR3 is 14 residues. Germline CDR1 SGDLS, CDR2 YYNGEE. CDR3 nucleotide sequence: TGTGCCAGCAGCGTAGAGGGGTTTAATTCACCCCTCCACTTT. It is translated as CASSVEGFNSPLHF.

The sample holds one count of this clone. The CDR3 is CASSVEGARRTNEQFF. The CDR3 DNA is TGTGCCAGCAGCGTAGAGGGGGCTAGACGGACAAATGAGCAGTTCTTC. The chain combines TRBV9 with TRBJ2-1; 7 bases are shared with TRBD1. This CDR3 is built from 16 residues. Trimming cost V 0 bases and J 7 bases; bases outside gene matches: 10. The germline V gene has CDR1 SGDLS and CDR2 YYNGEE.

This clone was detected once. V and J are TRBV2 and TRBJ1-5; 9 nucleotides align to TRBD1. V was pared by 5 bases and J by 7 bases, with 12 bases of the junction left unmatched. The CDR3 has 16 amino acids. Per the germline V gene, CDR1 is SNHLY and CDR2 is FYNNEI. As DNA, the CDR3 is TGTGCCAGCAGTCGCGGTAGGACAGGGGCAGCGCAGCCCCAGCATTTT. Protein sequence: CASSRGRTGAAQPQHF.

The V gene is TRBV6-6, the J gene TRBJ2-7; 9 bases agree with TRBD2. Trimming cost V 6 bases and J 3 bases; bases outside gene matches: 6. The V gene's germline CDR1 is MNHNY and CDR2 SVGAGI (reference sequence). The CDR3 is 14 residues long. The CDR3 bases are TGTGCCAGCAGCACCGGGACTAGCTTCTACGAGCAGTACTTC. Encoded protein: CASSTGTSFYEQYF.

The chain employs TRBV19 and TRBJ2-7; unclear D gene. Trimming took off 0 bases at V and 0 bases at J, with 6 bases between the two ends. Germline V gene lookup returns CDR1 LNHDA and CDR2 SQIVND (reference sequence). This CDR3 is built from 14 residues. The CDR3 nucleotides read TGTGCCAGTAGTATAGACAGAAACTCCTACGAGCAGTACTTC. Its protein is CASSIDRNSYEQYF.

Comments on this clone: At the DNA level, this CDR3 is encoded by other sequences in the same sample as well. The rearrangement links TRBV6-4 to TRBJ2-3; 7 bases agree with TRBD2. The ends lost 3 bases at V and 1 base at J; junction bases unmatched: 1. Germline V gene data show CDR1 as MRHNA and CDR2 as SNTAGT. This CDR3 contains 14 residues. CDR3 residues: CASSEAGGTDTQYF. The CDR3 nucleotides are TGTGCCAGCAGTGAGGCGGGGGGCACAGATACGCAGTATTTT.

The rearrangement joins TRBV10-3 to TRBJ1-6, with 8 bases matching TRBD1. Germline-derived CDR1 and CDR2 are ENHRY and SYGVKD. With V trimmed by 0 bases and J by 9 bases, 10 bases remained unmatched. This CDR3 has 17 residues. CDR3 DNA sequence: TGTGCCATCAGTGAGTCGAGTCCAGGGGGCTCGGGTTCACCCCTCCACTTT. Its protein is CAISESSPGGSGSPLHF.

In DNA form, the CDR3 reads TGTGCCAGCAGTGAACATAGCGGGAGGGTCGACACCGGGGAGCTGTTTTTT. Its translation is CASSEHSGRVDTGELFF. The gene calls are TRBV6-1 and TRBJ2-2; 11 positions match TRBD2. From germline, CDR1 is MNHNS and CDR2 SASEGT. V lost 2 bases, J lost 3 bases, and 5 bases stayed unmatched. The CDR3 extends over 17 amino acids.

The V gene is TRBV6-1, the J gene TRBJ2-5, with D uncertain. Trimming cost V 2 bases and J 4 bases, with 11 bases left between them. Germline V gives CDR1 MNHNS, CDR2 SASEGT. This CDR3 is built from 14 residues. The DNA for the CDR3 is TGTGCCAGCAGTGAAACGTGGGCAGTAGAGACCCAGTACTTC. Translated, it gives CASSETWAVETQYF.

The CDR3 region is CASSARISGRVTLRDTQYF. As DNA, the CDR3 is TGTGCCAGCAGTGCAAGAATTAGCGGGAGGGTTACCCTTCGGGATACGCAGTATTTT. The chain employs TRBV6-1 and TRBJ2-3; 11 bases are shared with TRBD2. The CDR3 covers 19 residues. CDR1 is MNHNS and CDR2 is SASEGT in the germline V gene. The junction had 18 bases not matched to a gene; V was cut back by 4 bases and J by 6 bases.

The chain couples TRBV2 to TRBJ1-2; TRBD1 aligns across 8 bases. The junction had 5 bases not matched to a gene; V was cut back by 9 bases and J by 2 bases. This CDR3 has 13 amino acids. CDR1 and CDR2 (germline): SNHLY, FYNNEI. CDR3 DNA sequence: TGTGCCAGACGGACAGGGCCGAACTATGGCTACACCTTC. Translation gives CARRTGPNYGYTF. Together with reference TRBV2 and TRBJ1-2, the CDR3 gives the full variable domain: EPEVTQTPSHQVTQMGQEVILRCVPISNHLYFYWYRQILGQKVEFLVSFYNNEISEKSEIFDDQFSVERPDGSNFTLKIRSTKLEDSAMYFCARRTGPNYGYTFGSGTRLTVV.